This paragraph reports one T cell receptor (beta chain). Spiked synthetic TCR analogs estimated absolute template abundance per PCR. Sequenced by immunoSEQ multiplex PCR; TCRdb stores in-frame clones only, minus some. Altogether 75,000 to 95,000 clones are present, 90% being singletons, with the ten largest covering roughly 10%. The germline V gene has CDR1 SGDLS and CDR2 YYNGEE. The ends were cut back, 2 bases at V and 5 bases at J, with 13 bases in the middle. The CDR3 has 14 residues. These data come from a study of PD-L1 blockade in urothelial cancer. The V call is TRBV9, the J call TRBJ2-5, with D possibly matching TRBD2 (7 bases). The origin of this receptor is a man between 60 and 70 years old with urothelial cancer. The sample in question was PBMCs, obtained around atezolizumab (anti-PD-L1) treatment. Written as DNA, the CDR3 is TGTGCCAGCAGCGTGGGAGGGGGGCAGGAGACCCAGTACTTC. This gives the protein CASSVGGGQETQYF. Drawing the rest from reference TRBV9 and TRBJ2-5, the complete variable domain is DSGVTQTPKHLITATGQRVTLRCSPRSGDLSVYWYQQSLDQGLQFLIQYYNGEERAKGNILERFSAQQFPDLHSELNLSSLELGDSALYFCASSVGGGQETQYFGPGTRLLVL.